Listed here is a single T cell receptor beta chain. Its cognate antigen is unknown. V was cut by 7 bases and J by 5 bases, with 21 bases left in between. The CDR3 covers 15 residues. Germline-derived CDR1 and CDR2 are LNHDA and SQIVND (reference sequence). Clones were read by immunoSEQ multiplex PCR, and TCRdb kept only the in-frame ones, dropping some. The table shows some 270,000 clones, with about 86% occurring only once. The data are from a study of cytomegalovirus exposure and HLA in healthy donors. Study findings and constraints: Rare TCR sequences dominated, though some public TCRs recurred in many donors. As confirmed in vitro, a few CMV-associated chains were specific for CMV antigens.

The sample taken for sequencing was PBMCs. The chain carries TRBV19 and TRBJ2-7; D may be TRBD1 (6 bases). This sequence was found in a woman aged 18 to 35 in good health and CMV-seronegative. In nucleotides, the CDR3 is TGTGCCAGTACCAAAGAAGGGGAAGGGGGAAACGAGCAGTACTTC. Amino acid sequence: CASTKEGEGGNEQYF.